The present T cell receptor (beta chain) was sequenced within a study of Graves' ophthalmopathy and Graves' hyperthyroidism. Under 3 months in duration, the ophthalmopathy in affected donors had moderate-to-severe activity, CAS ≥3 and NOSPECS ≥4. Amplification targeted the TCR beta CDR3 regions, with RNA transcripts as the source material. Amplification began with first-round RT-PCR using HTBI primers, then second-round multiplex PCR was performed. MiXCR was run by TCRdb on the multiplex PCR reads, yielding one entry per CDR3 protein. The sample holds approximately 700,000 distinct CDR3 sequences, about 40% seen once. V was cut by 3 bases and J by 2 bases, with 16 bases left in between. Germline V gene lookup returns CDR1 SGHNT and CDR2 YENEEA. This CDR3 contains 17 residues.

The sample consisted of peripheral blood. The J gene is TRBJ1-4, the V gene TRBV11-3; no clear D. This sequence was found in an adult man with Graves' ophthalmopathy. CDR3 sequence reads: CASSLPGRTETNEKLFF. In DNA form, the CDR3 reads TGTGCCAGCAGCTTGCCCGGACGTACGGAGACTAATGAAAAACTGTTTTTT.